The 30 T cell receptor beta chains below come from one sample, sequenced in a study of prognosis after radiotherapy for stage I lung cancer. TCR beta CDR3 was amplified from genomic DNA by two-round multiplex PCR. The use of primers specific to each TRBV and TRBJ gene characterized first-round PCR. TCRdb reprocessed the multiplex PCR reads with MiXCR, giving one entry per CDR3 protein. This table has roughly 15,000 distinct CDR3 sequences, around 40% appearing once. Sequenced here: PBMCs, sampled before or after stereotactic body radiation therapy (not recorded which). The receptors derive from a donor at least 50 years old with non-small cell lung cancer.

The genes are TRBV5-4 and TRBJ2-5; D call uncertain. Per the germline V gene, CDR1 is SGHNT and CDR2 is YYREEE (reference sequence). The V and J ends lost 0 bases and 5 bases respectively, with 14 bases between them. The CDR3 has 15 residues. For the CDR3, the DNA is TGTGCCAGCAGCTTGGCCCAGCCCCCCATGGAGACCCAGTACTTC. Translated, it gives CASSLAQPPMETQYF.

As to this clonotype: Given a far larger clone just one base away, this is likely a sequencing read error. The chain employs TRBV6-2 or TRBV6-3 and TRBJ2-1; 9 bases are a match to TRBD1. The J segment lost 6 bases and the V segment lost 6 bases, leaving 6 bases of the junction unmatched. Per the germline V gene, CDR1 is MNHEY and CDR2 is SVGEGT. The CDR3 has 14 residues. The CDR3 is CASRMGQGGNEQFF. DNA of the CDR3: TGTGCCAGCAGAATGGGACAGGGAGGCAATGAGCAGTTCTTC.

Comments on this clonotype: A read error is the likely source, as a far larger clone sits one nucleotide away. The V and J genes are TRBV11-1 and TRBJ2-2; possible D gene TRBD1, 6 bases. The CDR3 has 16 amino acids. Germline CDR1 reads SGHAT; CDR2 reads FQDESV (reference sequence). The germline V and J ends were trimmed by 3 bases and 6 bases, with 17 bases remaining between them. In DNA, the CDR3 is TGTGCCAGCAGCTTGTGGGTACAGGGTAAATCCGGGGAGCTGTTTTTT. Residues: CASSLWVQGKSGELFF.

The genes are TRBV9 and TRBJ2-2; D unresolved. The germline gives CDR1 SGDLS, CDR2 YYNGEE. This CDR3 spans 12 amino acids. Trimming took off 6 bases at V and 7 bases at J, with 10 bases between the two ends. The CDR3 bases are TGTGCCAGCATCTTAGATTACGGGGAGCTGTTTTTT. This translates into CASILDYGELFF.

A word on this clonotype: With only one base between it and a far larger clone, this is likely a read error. CDR3: CASSYPWGDDRAAEQFF. The CDR3 nucleotides read TGTGCCAGCAGTTACCCCTGGGGGGATGACAGGGCTGCCGAGCAGTTCTTC. V is TRBV6-1 and J is TRBJ2-1, with D tentatively TRBD1 (7 bases). V dropped 5 bases and J dropped 10 bases, with 27 bases sitting between them. Germline lookup yields CDR1 MNHNS and CDR2 SASEGT. CDR3 length equals 17 residues.

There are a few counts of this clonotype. The CDR3 region has the DNA TGTGCCAGCAGCTCCACTTCCCAGGAGACCGGGCGGGTTAACTATGGCTACACCTTC. This translates into CASSSTSQETGRVNYGYTF. The chain combines TRBV11-3 with TRBJ1-2; D not certain. The germline gives CDR1 SGHNT, CDR2 YENEEA. The CDR3 is 19 residues long. V was trimmed by 4 bases and J by 1 base, leaving 25 bases between them.

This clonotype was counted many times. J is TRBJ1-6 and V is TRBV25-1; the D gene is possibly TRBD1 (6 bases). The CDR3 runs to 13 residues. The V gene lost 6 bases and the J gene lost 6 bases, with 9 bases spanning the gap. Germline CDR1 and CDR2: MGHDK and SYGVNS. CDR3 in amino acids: CASSGQTNSPLHF. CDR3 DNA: TGTGCCAGCAGCGGACAGACTAATTCACCCCTCCACTTT.

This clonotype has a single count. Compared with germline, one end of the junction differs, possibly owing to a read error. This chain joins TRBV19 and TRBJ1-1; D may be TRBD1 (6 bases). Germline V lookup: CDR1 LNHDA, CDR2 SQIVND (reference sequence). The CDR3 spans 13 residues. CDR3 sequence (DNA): TGCGCCATTAGTAACAGGGAAAACACTGAAGCTTTCTTT. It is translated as CAISNRENTEAFF.

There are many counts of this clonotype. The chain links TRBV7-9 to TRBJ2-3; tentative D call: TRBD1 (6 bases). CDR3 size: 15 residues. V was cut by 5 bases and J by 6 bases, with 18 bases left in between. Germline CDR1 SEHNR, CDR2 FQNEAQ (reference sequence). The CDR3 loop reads CASSPGTSYGDTQYF. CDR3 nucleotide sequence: TGTGCCAGCAGCCCCGGGACATCATATGGGGATACGCAGTATTTT.

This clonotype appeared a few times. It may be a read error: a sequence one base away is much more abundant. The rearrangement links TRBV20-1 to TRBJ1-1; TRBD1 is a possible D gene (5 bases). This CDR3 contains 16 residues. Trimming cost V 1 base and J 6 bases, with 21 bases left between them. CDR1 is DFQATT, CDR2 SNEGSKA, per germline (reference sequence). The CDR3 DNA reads TGCAGTGCTAGAGGGTCCTTAAACGGGGCGCTGGCTGAAGCTTTCTTT. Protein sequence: CSARGSLNGALAEAFF.

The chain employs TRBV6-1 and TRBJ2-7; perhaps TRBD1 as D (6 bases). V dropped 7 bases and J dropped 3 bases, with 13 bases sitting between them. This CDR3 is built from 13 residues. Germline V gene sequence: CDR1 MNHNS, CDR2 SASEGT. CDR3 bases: TGTGCCAGCAAGACCCGGGACAACTACGAGCAGTACTTC. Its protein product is CASKTRDNYEQYF.

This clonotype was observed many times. The CDR3 sequence: CAWMDGNPTDTQYF. CDR3 coding DNA: TGTGCCTGGATGGACGGGAACCCCACAGATACGCAGTATTTT. The chain uses TRBV30 and TRBJ2-3, with a possible D match to TRBD2 (5 bases). This CDR3 has 14 amino acids. Trimming shortened V by 4 bases and J by 2 bases, and 13 bases separated the two germline ends. Germline CDR1 GTSNPN, CDR2 SVGIG (reference sequence).

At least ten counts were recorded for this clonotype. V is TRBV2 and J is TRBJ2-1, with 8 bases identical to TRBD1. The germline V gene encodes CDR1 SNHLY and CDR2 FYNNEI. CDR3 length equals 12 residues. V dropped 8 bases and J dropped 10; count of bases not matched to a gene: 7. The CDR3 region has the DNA TGTGCCAGCCCTTCCCCAGGGGGCGAGCAGTTCTTC. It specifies CASPSPGGEQFF.

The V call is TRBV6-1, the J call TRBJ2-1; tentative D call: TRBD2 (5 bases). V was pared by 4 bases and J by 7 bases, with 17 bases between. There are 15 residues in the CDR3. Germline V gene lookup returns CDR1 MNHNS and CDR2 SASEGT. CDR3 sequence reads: CASSALGVVGNEQFF. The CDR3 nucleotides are TGTGCCAGCAGTGCCCTGGGAGTGGTTGGTAATGAGCAGTTCTTC.

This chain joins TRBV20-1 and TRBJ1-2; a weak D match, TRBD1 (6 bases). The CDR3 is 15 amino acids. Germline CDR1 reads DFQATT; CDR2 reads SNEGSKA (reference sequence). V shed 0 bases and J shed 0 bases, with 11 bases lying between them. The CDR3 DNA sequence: TGCAGTGCTAGAGATTTCGGGACATCTAACTATGGCTACACCTTC. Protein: CSARDFGTSNYGYTF.

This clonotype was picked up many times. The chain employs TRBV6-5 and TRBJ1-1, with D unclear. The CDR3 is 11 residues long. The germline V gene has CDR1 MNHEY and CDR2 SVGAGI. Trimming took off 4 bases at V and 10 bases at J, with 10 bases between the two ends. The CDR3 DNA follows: TGTGCCAGCAGTTCACCCCAAGTAGCTTTCTTT. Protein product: CASSSPQVAFF.

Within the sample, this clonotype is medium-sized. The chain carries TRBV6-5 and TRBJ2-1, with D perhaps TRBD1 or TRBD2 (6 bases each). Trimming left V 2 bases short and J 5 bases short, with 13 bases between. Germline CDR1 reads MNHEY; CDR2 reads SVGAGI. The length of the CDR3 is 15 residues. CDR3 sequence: CASSYRGGLDNEQFF. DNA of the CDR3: TGTGCCAGCAGTTACCGAGGGGGGCTTGACAATGAGCAGTTCTTC.

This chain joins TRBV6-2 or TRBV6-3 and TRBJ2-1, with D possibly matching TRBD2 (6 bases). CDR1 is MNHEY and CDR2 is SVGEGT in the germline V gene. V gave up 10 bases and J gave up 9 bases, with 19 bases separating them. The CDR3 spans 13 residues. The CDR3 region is CANTGTVGSEQFF. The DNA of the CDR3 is TGTGCCAACACGGGGACTGTGGGGAGTGAGCAGTTCTTC.

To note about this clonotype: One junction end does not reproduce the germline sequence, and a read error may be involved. CDR3 amino acids: CAGSYDGQGPYEQYF. The CDR3 bases are TGTGCCGGCAGTTACGATGGACAGGGGCCCTACGAGCAGTACTTC. This sequence joins TRBV6-2 or TRBV6-3 and TRBJ2-7; TRBD1 aligns across 9 bases. CDR1 MNHEY and CDR2 SVGEGT come from the germline V gene. The CDR3 runs to 15 residues.

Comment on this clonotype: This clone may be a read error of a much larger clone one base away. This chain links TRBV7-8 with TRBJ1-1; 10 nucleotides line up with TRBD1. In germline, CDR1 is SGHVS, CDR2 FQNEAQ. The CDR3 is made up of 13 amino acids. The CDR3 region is CTSNGTGAPEAFF. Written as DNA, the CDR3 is TGTACCAGCAACGGGACAGGGGCTCCTGAAGCTTTCTTT.

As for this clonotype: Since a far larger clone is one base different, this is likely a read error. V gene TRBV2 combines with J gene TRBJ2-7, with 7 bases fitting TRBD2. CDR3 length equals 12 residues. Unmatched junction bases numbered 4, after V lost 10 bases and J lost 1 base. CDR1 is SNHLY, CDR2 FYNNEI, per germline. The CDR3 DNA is TGTGCCATCCGGGGGGTTTCCTACGAGCAGTACTTC. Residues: CAIRGVSYEQYF.

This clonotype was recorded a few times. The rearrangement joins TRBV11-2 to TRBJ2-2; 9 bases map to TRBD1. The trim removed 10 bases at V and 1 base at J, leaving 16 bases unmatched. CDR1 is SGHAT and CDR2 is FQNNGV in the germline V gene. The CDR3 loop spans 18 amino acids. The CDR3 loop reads CATGPQNRGRMNTGELFF. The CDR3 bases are TGTGCCACCGGACCGCAGAACAGGGGGCGGATGAACACCGGGGAGCTGTTTTTT.

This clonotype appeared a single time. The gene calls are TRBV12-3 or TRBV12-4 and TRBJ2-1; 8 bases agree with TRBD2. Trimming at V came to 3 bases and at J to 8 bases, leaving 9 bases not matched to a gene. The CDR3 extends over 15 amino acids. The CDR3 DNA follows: TGTGCCAGCAGTTTGATGAGCGGGAGAGGCGATGAGCAGTTCTTC. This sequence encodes CASSLMSGRGDEQFF.

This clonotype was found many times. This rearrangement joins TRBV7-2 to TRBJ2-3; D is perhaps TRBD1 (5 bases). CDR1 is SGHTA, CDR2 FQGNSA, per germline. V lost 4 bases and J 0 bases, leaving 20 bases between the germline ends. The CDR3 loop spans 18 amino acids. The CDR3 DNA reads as TGTGCCAGCAGCTCTTGGGGCCGACGGAGCACGAGCACAGATACGCAGTATTTT. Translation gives CASSSWGRRSTSTDTQYF.

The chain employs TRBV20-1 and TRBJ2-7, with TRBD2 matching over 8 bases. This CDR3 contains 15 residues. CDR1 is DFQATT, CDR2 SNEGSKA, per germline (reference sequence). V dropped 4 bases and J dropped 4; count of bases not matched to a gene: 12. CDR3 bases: TGCAGTGCTACTGAGGGTAGCGGGATGTTATACGAGCAGTACTTC. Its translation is CSATEGSGMLYEQYF.

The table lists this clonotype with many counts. The CDR3 sequence: CASSQEGGQGSYGYTF. CDR3 nucleotide sequence: TGTGCCAGCAGCCAAGAGGGCGGACAGGGGAGCTATGGCTACACCTTC. The rearrangement links TRBV3-1 to TRBJ1-2, with TRBD1 identical over 9 bases. The CDR3 spans 16 residues. In germline, CDR1 is LGHDT, CDR2 YNNKEL (reference sequence). J lost 4 bases, V lost 0 bases, and 6 bases had no gene match.

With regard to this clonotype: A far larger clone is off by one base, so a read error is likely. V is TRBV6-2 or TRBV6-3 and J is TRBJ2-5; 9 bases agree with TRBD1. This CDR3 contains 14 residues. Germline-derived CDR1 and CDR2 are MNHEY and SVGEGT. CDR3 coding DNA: TGTGCCAGCAGGGCAAGGACAGGGGAAGAGACCCATTACTTC. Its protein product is CASRARTGEETHYF.

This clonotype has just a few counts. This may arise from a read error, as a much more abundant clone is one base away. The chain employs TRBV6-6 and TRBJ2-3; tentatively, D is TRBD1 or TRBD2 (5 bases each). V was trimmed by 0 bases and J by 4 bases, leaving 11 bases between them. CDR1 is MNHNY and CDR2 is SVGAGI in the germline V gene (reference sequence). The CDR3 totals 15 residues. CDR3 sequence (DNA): TGTGCCAGCAGTTACTCGGGACCGGCGGCAGATACGCAGTATTTT. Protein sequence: CASSYSGPAADTQYF.

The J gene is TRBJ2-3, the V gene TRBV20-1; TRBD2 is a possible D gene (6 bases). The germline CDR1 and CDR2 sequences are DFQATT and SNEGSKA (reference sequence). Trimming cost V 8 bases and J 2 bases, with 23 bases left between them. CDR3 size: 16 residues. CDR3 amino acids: CSSPRSEAGDTDTQYF. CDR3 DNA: TGCAGTTCCCCTCGAAGCGAAGCGGGTGACACAGATACGCAGTATTTT.

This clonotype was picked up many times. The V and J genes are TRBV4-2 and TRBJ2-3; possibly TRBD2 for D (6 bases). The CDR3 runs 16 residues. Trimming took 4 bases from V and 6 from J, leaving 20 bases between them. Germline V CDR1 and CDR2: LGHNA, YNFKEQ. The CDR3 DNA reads TGTGCCAGCAGCCGCCAAGGCGGGGCGTCAACGGATACGCAGTATTTT. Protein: CASSRQGGASTDTQYF.